The sequence of this T cell receptor (beta chain) was determined in a study of T cells in Graves' hyperthyroidism and ophthalmopathy. Any patient presenting with uncontrolled infection, other autoimmune disease, pregnancy or lactation was left out. On the basis of clinical symptoms, serum thyroxine and TRAb, thyroid ultrasound and orbital computed tomography, diagnoses were made. The V gene lost 2 bases and the J gene lost 4 bases, with 8 bases spanning the gap. This CDR3 contains 13 residues. From germline, CDR1 is SGHTA and CDR2 FQGNSA. Authors of the study amplified TCR beta CDR3 regions from RNA transcripts. First-round RT-PCR of the TCR CDR3 relied on the HTBI primer set. TCRdb processed the multiplex PCR reads anew with MiXCR; each CDR3 protein has one entry. The table includes roughly 500,000 distinct CDR3 sequences, about 46% detected once. This clonotype was recorded at least ten times. Its antigen is undetermined.

General study results and limits: Blood also showed most of the thyroid clonotypes that were expanded above 0.001.

Input material: peripheral blood or thyroid tissue (not recorded which). The chain joins TRBV7-2 to TRBJ1-1, with D unresolved. This receptor was obtained from an adult woman with Graves' disease, either hyperthyroidism or ophthalmopathy (not recorded which). The CDR3 region has the DNA TGTGCCAGCAGCTTAAGTCAGTTCACTGAAGCTTTCTTT. Translated, it gives CASSLSQFTEAFF.